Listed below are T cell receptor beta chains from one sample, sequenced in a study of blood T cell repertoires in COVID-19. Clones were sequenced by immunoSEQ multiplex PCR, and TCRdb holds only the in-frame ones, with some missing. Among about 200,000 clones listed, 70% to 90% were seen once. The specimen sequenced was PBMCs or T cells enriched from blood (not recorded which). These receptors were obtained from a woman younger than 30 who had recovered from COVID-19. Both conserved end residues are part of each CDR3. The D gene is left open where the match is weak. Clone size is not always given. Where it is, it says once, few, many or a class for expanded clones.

CDR3: CASSYSIGASDGYTF
DNA: TGTGCCAGCAGTTACTCGATAGGAGCCTCCGATGGCTACACCTTC
J: TRBJ1-2
D: .
length: 15
V: TRBV6-5
size: .

CDR3: CASSKTGTYEQYF
DNA: TGTGCCAGCAGTAAAACAGGGACATACGAGCAGTACTTC
J: TRBJ2-7
D: .
length: 13
V: TRBV28
size: many

CDR3: CASSFRQGAYYNEQFF
DNA: TGTGCCAGCAGCTTCCGACAGGGGGCCTATTACAATGAGCAGTTCTTC
J: TRBJ2-1
D: TRBD1
length: 16
V: TRBV5-6
size: .

CDR3: CASSGADRVGYTF
DNA: TGTGCCAGCAGCGGGGCTGACAGGGTTGGCTACACCTTC
J: TRBJ1-2
D: TRBD1
length: 13
V: TRBV5-6
size: .

CDR3: CASSKAGQGVYEQYF
DNA: TGTGCCAGCAGCAAAGCGGGACAGGGGGTCTACGAGCAGTACTTC
J: TRBJ2-7
D: TRBD1
length: 15
V: TRBV5-4
size: .

CDR3: CAISEPGGDEQFF
DNA: TGTGCCATCAGTGAGCCCGGGGGGGACGAGCAGTTCTTC
J: TRBJ2-1
D: TRBD2
length: 13
V: TRBV10-3
size: .

CDR3: CASSEASNQPQHF
DNA: TGCGCCAGCAGTGAAGCGAGCAATCAGCCCCAGCATTTT
J: TRBJ1-5
D: .
length: 13
V: TRBV10-2
size: .

CDR3: CASSFGGTYEQYF
DNA: TGTGCCAGCAGCTTCGGCGGAACCTACGAGCAGTACTTC
J: TRBJ2-7
D: .
length: 13
V: TRBV7-2
size: .

CDR3: CASSISQDGNTIYF
DNA: TGTGCCAGCTCAATATCGCAGGATGGAAACACCATATATTTT
J: TRBJ1-3
D: .
length: 14
V: TRBV9
size: .

CDR3: CASRRGGASEAFF
DNA: TGTGCCAGCAGGCGAGGGGGCGCGTCGGAAGCTTTCTTT
J: TRBJ1-1
D: TRBD1
length: 13
V: TRBV6-5
size: .

CDR3: CASSLRQGSNEKLFF
DNA: TGTGCCAGCAGCTTAAGGCAGGGGAGTAATGAAAAACTGTTTTTT
J: TRBJ1-4
D: .
length: 15
V: TRBV13
size: .

CDR3: CASSFASPTQETQYF
DNA: TGTGCCAGCAGCTTCGCCTCCCCGACACAAGAGACCCAGTACTTC
J: TRBJ2-5
D: .
length: 15
V: TRBV7-9
size: .

CDR3: CASSFLMTAQETQYF
DNA: TGTGCCAGCAGTTTCTTGATGACAGCTCAAGAGACCCAGTACTTC
J: TRBJ2-5
D: .
length: 15
V: TRBV27
size: once

CDR3: CASSRRLAGGGDTQYF
DNA: TGCGCCAGCAGCCGGCGACTAGCGGGGGGGGGAGATACGCAGTATTTT
J: TRBJ2-3
D: TRBD2
length: 16
V: TRBV4-1
size: .

CDR3: CASSVAARGYTDTQYF
DNA: TGTGCCAGCAGCGTAGCTGCACGGGGGTACACAGATACGCAGTATTTT
J: TRBJ2-3
D: .
length: 16
V: TRBV9
size: .

CDR3: CASSQTGTGYEGYTF
DNA: TGTGCCAGCAGTCAAACCGGGACAGGGTACGAGGGCTACACCTTC
J: TRBJ1-2
D: TRBD1
length: 15
V: TRBV6-5
size: .

CDR3: CASSFLSGGTYEQYF
DNA: TGTGCCAGCAGTTTTCTTAGCGGGGGGACCTACGAGCAGTACTTC
J: TRBJ2-7
D: TRBD2
length: 15
V: TRBV28
size: .

CDR3: CASSPLRDSNSPLHF
DNA: TGTGCCAGCAGCCCGTTGCGAGACAGTAATTCACCCCTCCACTTT
J: TRBJ1-6
D: .
length: 15
V: TRBV3-1/TRBV3-2
size: .